What follows is one T cell receptor beta chain and its context. Between the trimmed V and J ends, which lost 4 bases and 7 bases, there was a span of 18 bases. CDR1 and CDR2 (germline): SGHTS, YDEGEE. The CDR3 covers 14 residues. The source of the sample is a study of T cell changes during pregnancy in multiple sclerosis. The data were produced by immunoSEQ multiplex PCR, yet TCRdb's version contains in-frame clones alone and is incomplete. The table includes about 85,000 clones, roughly 92% detected once. The sequencing used peripheral blood, collected in the first trimester of pregnancy. The source is a female donor with multiple sclerosis, enrolled in a pregnancy study. The gene calls are TRBV5-8 and TRBJ2-7; D might be TRBD2 (6 bases). The CDR3 protein is CASSRNVGEVEQYF. As DNA, the CDR3 is TGTGCCAGCAGCCGAAACGTAGGGGAGGTGGAGCAGTACTTC.